Listed below are T cell receptor beta chains from one sample, sequenced in a study of T cell responses to AZD1222 COVID-19 vaccine. Assay used: immunoSEQ multiplex PCR; TCRdb lists only in-frame clones, some missing. Of about 140,000 clones listed, around 90% were seen once; the top ten hold about 3%. The sequenced sample was peripheral blood, obtained on day 0 of AZD1222 vaccination. The receptors derive from an adult in good health. The CDR3 runs from the conserved cysteine through the conserved F or W. D genes are given only for firm matches. A clone size is listed for some rows: how often the clone was seen (once, few, many), or a class if it is expanded.

j_gene: TRBJ2-3; v_gene: TRBV9; d_gene: TRBD2; abundance: NA; CDR3aa: CASSVGTSGRFGTDTQYF; CDR3nt: TGTGCCAGCAGCGTAGGGACTAGCGGGAGATTTGGCACAGATACGCAGTATTTT
j_gene: TRBJ1-4; v_gene: TRBV28; d_gene: NA; abundance: NA; CDR3aa: CASSFPVGGNEKLFF; CDR3nt: TGTGCCAGCAGTTTCCCCGTTGGGGGGAATGAAAAACTGTTTTTT
j_gene: TRBJ2-7; v_gene: TRBV28; d_gene: NA; abundance: NA; CDR3aa: CASSLNGDTTSWGESSYEQYF; CDR3nt: TGTGCCAGCAGTTTGAATGGGGACACCACGAGTTGGGGGGAAAGCTCCTACGAGCAGTACTTC
j_gene: TRBJ2-7; v_gene: TRBV4-2; d_gene: NA; abundance: once; CDR3aa: CASSQGQFFSSEQYF; CDR3nt: TGTGCCAGCAGCCAAGGTCAGTTCTTCTCCTCCGAGCAGTACTTC
j_gene: TRBJ1-2; v_gene: TRBV7-2; d_gene: NA; abundance: NA; CDR3aa: CASSLSGDYGYTF; CDR3nt: TGTGCCAGCAGCTTAAGCGGGGACTATGGCTACACCTTC
j_gene: TRBJ1-2; v_gene: TRBV12-3/TRBV12-4; d_gene: NA; abundance: NA; CDR3aa: CASSFGDGYTF; CDR3nt: TGTGCCAGCAGTTTCGGTGATGGCTACACCTTC
j_gene: TRBJ2-4; v_gene: TRBV19; d_gene: NA; abundance: NA; CDR3aa: CASSIGFSGKNIQYF; CDR3nt: TGTGCCAGTAGTATAGGATTCAGCGGCAAAAACATTCAGTACTTC
j_gene: TRBJ1-5; v_gene: TRBV18; d_gene: TRBD1; abundance: NA; CDR3aa: CASSPLSGQGGYSNQPQHF; CDR3nt: TGTGCCAGCTCACCACTCTCCGGACAGGGTGGCTATAGCAATCAGCCCCAGCATTTT
j_gene: TRBJ2-2; v_gene: TRBV10-1; d_gene: NA; abundance: NA; CDR3aa: CASRLSFTGELFF; CDR3nt: TGCGCCAGCAGGTTAAGTTTCACCGGGGAGCTGTTTTTT
j_gene: TRBJ2-1; v_gene: TRBV28; d_gene: NA; abundance: NA; CDR3aa: CASSLGGGPSYNEQFF; CDR3nt: TGTGCCAGCAGTTTAGGGGGAGGTCCCTCCTACAATGAGCAGTTCTTC
j_gene: TRBJ1-1; v_gene: TRBV7-9; d_gene: NA; abundance: NA; CDR3aa: CASSSQAWTEAFF; CDR3nt: TGTGCCAGCAGTTCACAGGCGTGGACTGAAGCTTTCTTT
j_gene: TRBJ1-5; v_gene: TRBV18; d_gene: TRBD1; abundance: NA; CDR3aa: CASSPKEGARDNQPQHF; CDR3nt: TGTGCCAGCTCACCAAAGGAGGGGGCTAGAGACAATCAGCCCCAGCATTTT